The sequence of this T cell receptor (beta chain) was determined in a study of cytotoxic CD8 clonotypes in ibrutinib-treated CLL. The data were produced by immunoSEQ multiplex PCR, yet TCRdb's version contains in-frame clones alone and is incomplete. Of 110,000 to 150,000 clones detected, around 76% appear once; the ten largest clones hold approximately 5.1%. Trimming stripped 2 bases from V and 0 bases from J, with 15 bases between. The V gene's germline CDR1 is SGHRS and CDR2 YFSETQ. This CDR3 has 18 residues. The rearrangement links TRBV5-1 to TRBJ2-6, with D perhaps matching TRBD1 (6 bases). The sample consisted of PBMCs, taken after 24 months of ibrutinib treatment. The receptor was isolated from a human donor with chronic lymphocytic leukemia. This CDR3 is CASSFLPGAHSGANVLTF. DNA for the CDR3: TGCGCCAGCAGCTTCCTGCCAGGGGCCCACTCTGGGGCCAACGTCCTGACTTTC.